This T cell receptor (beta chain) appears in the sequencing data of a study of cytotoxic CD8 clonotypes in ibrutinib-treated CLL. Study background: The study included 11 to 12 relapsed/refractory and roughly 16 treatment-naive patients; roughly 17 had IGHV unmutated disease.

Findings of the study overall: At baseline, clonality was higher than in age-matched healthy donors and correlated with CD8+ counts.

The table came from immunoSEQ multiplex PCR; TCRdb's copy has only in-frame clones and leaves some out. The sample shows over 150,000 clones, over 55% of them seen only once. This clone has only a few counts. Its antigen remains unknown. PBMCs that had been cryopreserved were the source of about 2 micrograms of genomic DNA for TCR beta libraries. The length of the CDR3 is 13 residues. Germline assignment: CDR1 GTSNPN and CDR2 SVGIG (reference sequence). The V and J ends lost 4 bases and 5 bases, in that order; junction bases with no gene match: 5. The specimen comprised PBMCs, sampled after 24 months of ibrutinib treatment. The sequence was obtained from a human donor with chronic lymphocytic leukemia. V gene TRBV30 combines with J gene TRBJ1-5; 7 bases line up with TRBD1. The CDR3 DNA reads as TGTGCCTGGACACAGGGGAGGCATCAGCCCCAGCATTTT. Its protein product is CAWTQGRHQPQHF.